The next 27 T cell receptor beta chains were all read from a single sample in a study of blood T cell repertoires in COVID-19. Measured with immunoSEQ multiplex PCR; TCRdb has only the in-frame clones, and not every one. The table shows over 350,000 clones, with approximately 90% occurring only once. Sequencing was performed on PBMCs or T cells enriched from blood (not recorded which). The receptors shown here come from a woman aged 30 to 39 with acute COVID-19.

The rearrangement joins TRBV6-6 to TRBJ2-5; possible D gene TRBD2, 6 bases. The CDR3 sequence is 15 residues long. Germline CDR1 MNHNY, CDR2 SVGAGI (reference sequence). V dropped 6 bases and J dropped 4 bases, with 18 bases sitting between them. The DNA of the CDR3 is TGTGCCAGCAGACAACCGGGACTCCCCTTAGAGACCCAGTACTTC. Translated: CASRQPGLPLETQYF.

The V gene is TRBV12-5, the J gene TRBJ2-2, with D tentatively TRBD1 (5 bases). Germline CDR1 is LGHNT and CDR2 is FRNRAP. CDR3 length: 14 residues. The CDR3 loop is CPQPIQGYTGELFF. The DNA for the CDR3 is TGTCCCCAGCCCATCCAGGGTTACACCGGGGAGCTGTTTTTT.

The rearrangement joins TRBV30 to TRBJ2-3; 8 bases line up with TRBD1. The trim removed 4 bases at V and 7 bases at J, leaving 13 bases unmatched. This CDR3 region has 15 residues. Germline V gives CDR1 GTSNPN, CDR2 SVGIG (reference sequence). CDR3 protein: CAWTPGQGPPHTQYF. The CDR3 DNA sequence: TGTGCCTGGACCCCCGGACAGGGCCCCCCCCATACGCAGTATTTT.

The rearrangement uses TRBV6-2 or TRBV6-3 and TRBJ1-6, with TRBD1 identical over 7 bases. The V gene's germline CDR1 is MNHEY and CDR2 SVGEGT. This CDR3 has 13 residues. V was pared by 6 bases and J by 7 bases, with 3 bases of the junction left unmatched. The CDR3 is CASSEQGNSPLHF. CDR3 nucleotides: TGTGCCAGCAGCGAACAGGGGAATTCACCCCTCCACTTT.

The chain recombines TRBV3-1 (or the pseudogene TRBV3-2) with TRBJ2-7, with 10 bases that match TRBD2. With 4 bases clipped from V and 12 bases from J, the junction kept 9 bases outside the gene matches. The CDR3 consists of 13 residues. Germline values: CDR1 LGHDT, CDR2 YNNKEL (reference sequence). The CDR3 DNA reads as TGTGCCAGCAGCCCGCCCCAGACTAGCGGGCGGTACTTC. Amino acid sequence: CASSPPQTSGRYF.

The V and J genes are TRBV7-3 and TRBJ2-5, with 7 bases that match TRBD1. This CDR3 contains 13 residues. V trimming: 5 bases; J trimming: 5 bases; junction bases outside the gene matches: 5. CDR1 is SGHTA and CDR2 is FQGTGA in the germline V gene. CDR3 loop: CASSLNRGETQYF. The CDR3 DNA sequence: TGTGCCAGCAGCCTAAACAGGGGTGAGACCCAGTACTTC.

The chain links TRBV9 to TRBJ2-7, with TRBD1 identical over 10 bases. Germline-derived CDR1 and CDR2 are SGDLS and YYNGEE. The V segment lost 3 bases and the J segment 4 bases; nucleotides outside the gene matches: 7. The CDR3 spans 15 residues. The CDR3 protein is CASSGGQGGRYEQYF. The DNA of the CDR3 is TGTGCCAGCAGCGGAGGACAGGGGGGAAGGTACGAGCAGTACTTC.

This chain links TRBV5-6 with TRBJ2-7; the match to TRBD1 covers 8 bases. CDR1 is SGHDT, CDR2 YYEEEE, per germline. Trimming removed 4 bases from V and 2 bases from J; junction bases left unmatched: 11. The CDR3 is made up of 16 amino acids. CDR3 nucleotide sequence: TGTGCCAGCAGCCTTGACAGGGGATCGGGAACCTACGAGCAGTACTTC. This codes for CASSLDRGSGTYEQYF.

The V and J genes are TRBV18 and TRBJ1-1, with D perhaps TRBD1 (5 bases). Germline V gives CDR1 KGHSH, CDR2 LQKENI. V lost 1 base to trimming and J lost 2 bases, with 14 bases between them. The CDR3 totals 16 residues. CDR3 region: CASSPQQVTVNTEAFF. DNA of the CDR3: TGTGCCAGCTCACCACAACAGGTTACCGTAAACACTGAAGCTTTCTTT.

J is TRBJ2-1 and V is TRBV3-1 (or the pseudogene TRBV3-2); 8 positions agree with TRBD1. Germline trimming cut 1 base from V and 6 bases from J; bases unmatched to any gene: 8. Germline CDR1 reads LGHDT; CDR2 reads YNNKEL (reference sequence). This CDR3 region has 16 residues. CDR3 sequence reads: CASSQAGTGVSNEQFF. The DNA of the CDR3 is TGTGCCAGCAGCCAAGCCGGGACAGGCGTCTCCAATGAGCAGTTCTTC.

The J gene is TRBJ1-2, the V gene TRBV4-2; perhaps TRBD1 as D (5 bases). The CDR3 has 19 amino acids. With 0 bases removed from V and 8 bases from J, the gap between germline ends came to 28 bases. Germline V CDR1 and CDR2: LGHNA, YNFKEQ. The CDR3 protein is CASSQDAPRRTGEFGGYTF. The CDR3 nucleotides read TGTGCCAGCAGCCAAGACGCGCCTCGTAGGACGGGGGAGTTTGGGGGCTACACCTTC.

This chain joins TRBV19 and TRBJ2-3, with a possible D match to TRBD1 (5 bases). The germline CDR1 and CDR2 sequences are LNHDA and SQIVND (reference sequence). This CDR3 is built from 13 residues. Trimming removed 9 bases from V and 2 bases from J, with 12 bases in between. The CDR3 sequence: CASQGAITDTQYF. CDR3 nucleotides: TGTGCCAGCCAGGGTGCGATCACAGATACGCAGTATTTT.

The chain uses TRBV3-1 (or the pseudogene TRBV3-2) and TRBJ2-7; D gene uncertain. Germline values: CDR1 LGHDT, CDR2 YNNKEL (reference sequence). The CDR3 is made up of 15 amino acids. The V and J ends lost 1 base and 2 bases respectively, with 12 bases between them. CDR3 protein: CASSQGGSLTYEQYF. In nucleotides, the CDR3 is TGTGCCAGCAGCCAAGGCGGCAGCCTAACCTACGAGCAGTACTTC.

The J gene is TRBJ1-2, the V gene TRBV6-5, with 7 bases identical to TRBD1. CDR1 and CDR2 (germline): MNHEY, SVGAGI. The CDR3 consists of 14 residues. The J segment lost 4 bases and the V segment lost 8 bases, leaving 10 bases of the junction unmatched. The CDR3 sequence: CASLSSEGAYGYTF. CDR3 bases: TGTGCCAGCTTGTCTTCGGAGGGGGCCTATGGCTACACCTTC.

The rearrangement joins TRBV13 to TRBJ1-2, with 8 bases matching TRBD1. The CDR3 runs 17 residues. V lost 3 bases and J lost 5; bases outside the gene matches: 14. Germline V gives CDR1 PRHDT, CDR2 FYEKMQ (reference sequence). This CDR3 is CASSFRGQGRGQYGYTF. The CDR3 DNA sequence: TGTGCCAGCAGCTTCAGAGGACAGGGAAGGGGCCAATATGGCTACACCTTC.

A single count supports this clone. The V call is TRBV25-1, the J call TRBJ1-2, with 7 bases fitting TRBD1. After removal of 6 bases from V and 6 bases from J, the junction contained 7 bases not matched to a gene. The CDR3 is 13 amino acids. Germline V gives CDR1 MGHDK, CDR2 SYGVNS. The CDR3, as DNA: TGTGCCAGCAGCCTAGGGGGCGGTGATGGCTACACCTTC. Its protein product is CASSLGGGDGYTF.

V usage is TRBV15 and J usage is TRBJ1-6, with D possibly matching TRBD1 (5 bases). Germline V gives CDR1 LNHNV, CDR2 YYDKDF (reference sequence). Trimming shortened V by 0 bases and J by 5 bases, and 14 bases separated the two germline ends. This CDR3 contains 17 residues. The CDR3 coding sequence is TGTGCCACCAGCAGAGATCACCAGGGCTATAATAATTCACCCCTCCACTTT. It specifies CATSRDHQGYNNSPLHF.

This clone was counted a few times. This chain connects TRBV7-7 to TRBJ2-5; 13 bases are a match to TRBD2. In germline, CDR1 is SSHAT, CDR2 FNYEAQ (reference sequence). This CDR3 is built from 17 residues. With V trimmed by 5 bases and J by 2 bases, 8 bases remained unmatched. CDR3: CASSRRTSGGPQETQYF. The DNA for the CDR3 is TGTGCCAGCAGCCGTAGGACTAGCGGGGGCCCTCAAGAGACCCAGTACTTC.

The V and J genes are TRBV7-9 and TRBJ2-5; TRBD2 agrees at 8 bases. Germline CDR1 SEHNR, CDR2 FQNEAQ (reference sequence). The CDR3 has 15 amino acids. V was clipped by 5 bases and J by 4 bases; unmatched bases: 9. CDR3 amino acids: CASSLGLAFAETQYF. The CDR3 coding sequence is TGTGCCAGCAGCCTCGGACTAGCTTTCGCAGAGACCCAGTACTTC. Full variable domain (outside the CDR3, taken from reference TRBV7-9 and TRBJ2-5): DTGVSQNPRHKITKRGQNVTFRCDPISEHNRLYWYRQTLGQGPEFLTYFQNEAQLEKSRLLSDRFSAERPKGSFSTLEIQRTEQGDSAMYLCASSLGLAFAETQYFGPGTRLLVL.

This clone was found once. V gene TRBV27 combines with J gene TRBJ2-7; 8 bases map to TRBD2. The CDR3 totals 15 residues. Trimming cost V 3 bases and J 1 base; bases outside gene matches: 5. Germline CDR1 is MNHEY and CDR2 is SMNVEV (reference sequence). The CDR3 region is CASSFTSGSSYEQYF. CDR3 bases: TGTGCCAGCAGTTTTACTAGCGGATCGTCCTACGAGCAGTACTTC.

The CDR3 DNA sequence: TGTGCCAGCAGCGTAGCAGGCGGGGCCCAGATCAATGAGCAGTTCTTC. Its translation is CASSVAGGAQINEQFF. The J gene is TRBJ2-1, the V gene TRBV9; a weak D match, TRBD2 (6 bases). CDR3 length: 16 amino acids. V lost 0 bases and J lost 6, with 16 bases in between. CDR1 and CDR2 from the germline V gene are SGDLS and YYNGEE.

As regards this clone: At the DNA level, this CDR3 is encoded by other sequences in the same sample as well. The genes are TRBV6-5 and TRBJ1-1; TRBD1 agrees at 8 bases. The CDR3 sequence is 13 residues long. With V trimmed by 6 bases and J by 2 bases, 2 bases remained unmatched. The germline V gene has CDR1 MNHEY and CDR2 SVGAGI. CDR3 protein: CASRAGGNTEAFF. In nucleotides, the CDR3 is TGTGCCAGCAGGGCAGGGGGCAACACTGAAGCTTTCTTT.

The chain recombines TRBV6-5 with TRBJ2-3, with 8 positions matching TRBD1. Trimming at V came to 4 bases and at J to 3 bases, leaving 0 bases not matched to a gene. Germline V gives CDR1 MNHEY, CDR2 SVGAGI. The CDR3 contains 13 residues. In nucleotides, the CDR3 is TGTGCCAGCAGTTGGGACAGGACAGATACGCAGTATTTT. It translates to CASSWDRTDTQYF.

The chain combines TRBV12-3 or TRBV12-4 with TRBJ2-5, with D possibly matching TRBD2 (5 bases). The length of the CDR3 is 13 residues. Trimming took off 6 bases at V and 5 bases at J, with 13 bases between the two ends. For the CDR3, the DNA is TGTGCCAGCAGCTCTGACACGGGGGAGACCCAGTACTTC. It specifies CASSSDTGETQYF.

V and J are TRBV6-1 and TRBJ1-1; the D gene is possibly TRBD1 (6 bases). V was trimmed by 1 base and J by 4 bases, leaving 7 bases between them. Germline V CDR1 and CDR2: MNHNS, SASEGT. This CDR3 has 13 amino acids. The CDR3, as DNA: TGTGCCAGCAGTGAAGAGACAGGCACTGAAGCTTTCTTT. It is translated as CASSEETGTEAFF.

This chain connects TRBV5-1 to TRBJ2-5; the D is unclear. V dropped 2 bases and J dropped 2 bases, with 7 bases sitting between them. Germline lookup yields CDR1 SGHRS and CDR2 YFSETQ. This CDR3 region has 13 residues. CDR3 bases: TGCGCCAGCAGCTTAAACGGTCAAGAGACCCAGTACTTC. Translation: CASSLNGQETQYF.

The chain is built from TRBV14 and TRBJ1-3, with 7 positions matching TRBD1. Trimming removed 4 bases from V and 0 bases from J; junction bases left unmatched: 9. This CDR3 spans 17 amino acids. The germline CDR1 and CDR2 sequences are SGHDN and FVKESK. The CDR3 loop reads CASSLSTGRSSGNTIYF. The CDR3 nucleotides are TGTGCCAGCAGCCTTTCGACAGGGAGGAGCTCTGGAAACACCATATATTTT.